This TCR beta chain was recorded in a study of blood T cell repertoires in COVID-19. About the research overall: Sites across the United States, Italy and Spain contributed samples from acute and convalescent COVID-19.

Libraries were prepared by immunoSEQ multiplex PCR; TCRdb keeps only in-frame clonotypes and omits some of them. The sample carries under 300,000 clones, around 89% recorded once. The receptor comes from a woman in her fifties or sixties with COVID-19, enrolled during active disease. Material for sequencing was peripheral blood.

The CDR3 nucleotides read TGTGCCAGCAGCTTAGGTCGAACAGGGGGTAACTATGGCTACACCTTC. Encoded protein: CASSLGRTGGNYGYTF. The chain employs TRBV7-2 and TRBJ1-2; 8 positions match TRBD1. Germline lookup yields CDR1 SGHTA and CDR2 FQGNSA. The CDR3 contains 16 residues. Unmatched junction bases numbered 5, after V lost 1 base and J lost 1 base.